The rows below give T cell receptor beta chains drawn from one sample of a study of blood T cell repertoires in COVID-19. Clones were read by immunoSEQ multiplex PCR, and TCRdb kept only the in-frame ones, dropping some. The sample yields around 70,000 clones, about four fifths seen once. Sequencing was performed on peripheral blood. These receptors were collected from a woman aged 70-85 years with acute or convalescent COVID-19. The CDR3 runs from the conserved cysteine through the conserved F or W. The order of the fields is CDR3 length, J gene, V gene, CDR3 protein.

15	TRBJ2-1	TRBV7-7	CASSLVGSSYNEQFF
13	TRBJ1-2	TRBV5-1	CASSEQGSYGYTF
13	TRBJ1-4	TRBV12-3/TRBV12-4	CASSLDMAEKLFF
17	TRBJ2-4	TRBV19	CASSILAGGRAKNIQYF
11	TRBJ2-7	TRBV18	CASSPPGEQYF
13	TRBJ1-4	TRBV18	CASSGLWNEKLFF
16	TRBJ1-5	TRBV3-1/TRBV3-2	CASSQGTGVLGQPQHF
12	TRBJ2-7	TRBV27	CASSTRTGQQYF
15	TRBJ1-6	TRBV28	CASLTSGTRNSPLHF
15	TRBJ1-4	TRBV5-1	CASSFAGQGFEKLFF
15	TRBJ2-5	TRBV28	CASRPGHSGQETQYF
15	TRBJ1-2	TRBV9	CASSGNRGLHYGYTF
15	TRBJ1-4	TRBV19	CASSSGAATNEKLFF
14	TRBJ1-2	TRBV4-2	CASSQNRGSYGYTF
17	TRBJ1-5	TRBV21-1	CASSPLDRVFGNQPQHF
13	TRBJ1-6	TRBV29-1	CSVVEGGTSPLHF